This T cell receptor beta chain appears in the sequencing data of a study of blood T cell repertoires in COVID-19. Study at large: Acute and convalescent COVID-19 specimens originated in the United States, Italy and Spain. Nucleic acid was either cDNA or gDNA, and it came from T cells, B-cell-depleted T cells, or PBMCs.

Per the original methods: Scientists estimated how many nucleated cells there were by amplifying reference gene primers. Data came from immunoSEQ multiplex PCR; TCRdb stores just in-frame clones and leaves some out. V and J calls and clone size come straight from that table; D and trimming were deduced from the DNA. The top ten clones hold roughly an eighth of a sample with 150,000 to 200,000 clones, roughly 80% of them seen once. Seattle patient enrollment occurred during active infection, with longitudinal follow-up thereafter. This clone was counted only a few times. The germline V gene encodes CDR1 SGHVS and CDR2 FQNEAQ. This CDR3 is 17 amino acids long. J was trimmed by 3 bases and V by 4 bases; bases with no gene match: 6.

Sequenced input: peripheral blood. This TCR derives from a woman older than 75 with COVID-19, enrolled during active disease. V and J are TRBV7-8 and TRBJ2-7; TRBD2 aligns across 16 bases. As DNA, the CDR3 is TGTGCCAGCAGCTCCGGGACTAGCGGGAGGGATCTCTACGAGCAGTACTTC. Its translation: CASSSGTSGRDLYEQYF.